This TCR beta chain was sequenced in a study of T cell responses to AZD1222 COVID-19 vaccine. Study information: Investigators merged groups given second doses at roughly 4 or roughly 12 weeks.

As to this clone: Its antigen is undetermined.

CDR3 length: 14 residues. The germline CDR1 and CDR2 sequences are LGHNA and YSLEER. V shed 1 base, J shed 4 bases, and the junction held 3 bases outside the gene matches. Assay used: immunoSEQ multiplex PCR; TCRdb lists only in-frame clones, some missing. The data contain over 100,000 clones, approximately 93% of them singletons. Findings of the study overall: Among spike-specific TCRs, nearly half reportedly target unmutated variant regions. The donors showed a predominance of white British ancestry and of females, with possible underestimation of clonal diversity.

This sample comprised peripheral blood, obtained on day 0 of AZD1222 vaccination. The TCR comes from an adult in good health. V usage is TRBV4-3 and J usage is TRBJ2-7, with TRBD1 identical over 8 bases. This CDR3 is CASSQVQGAYEQYF. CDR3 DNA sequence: TGCGCCAGCAGCCAAGTTCAGGGGGCGTACGAGCAGTACTTC.